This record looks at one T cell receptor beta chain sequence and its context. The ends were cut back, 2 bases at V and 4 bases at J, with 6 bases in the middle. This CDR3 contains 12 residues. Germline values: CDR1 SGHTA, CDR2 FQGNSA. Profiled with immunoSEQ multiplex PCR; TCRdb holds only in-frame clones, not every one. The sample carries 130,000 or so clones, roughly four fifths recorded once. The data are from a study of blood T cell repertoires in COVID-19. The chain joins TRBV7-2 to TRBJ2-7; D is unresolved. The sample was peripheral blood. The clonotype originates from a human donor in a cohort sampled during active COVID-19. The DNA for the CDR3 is TGTGCCAGCAGCTTACGAGCTTACGAGCAGTACTTC. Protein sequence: CASSLRAYEQYF.